A selection of T cell receptor beta chains follows, all from one sample in a study of T-cell reconstitution after alpha-beta-depleted transplantation in children. TCRdb passed the PCR reads through MiXCR, listing each CDR3 protein once. In the table there are tens of thousands of distinct CDR3 sequences, 5% to 6.5% of which are singletons. The sequencing here drew on PBMCs, mostly from graft donor cells, taken 60 days after TCRalphabeta/CD19-depleted stem cell transplant. The receptors come from a female patient aged 2-10 years who had a stem cell transplant for aplastic anemia, so the T cells may come from the graft donor. Each CDR3 is given with its conserved first and last residue. A D gene is named only where the DNA matches it firmly. The size field is filled for only some rows; it gives once, few, many or a size class.

many	TRBJ2-5	TRBV5-1	NA	TGCGCCAGCAGCTTGGCCGGAATTAGAGAAGAGACCCAGTACTTC	CASSLAGIREETQYF
few	TRBJ2-3	TRBV18	NA	TGTGCCAGCTCACGTGGGGCTAGCACAGATACGCAGTATTTT	CASSRGASTDTQYF
many	TRBJ2-3	TRBV7-9	NA	TGTGCCAGCAGCCAAAGCCCAGGAGGGCACACAGATACGCAGTATTTT	CASSQSPGGHTDTQYF
many	TRBJ2-1	TRBV7-9	NA	TGTGCCAGCGGGCAGGATACCTCCTACAATGAGCAGTTCTTC	CASGQDTSYNEQFF
many	TRBJ2-7	TRBV7-8	NA	TGTGCCAGCAGCTTCCAGGGCACACTCTCCTACGAGCAGTACTTC	CASSFQGTLSYEQYF
many	TRBJ2-7	TRBV20-1	TRBD1	TGCAGTGCTAGGGGGACAGGGCCCTACGAGCAGTACTTC	CSARGTGPYEQYF
few	TRBJ2-2	TRBV7-2	NA	TGTGCCAGCAGACTAAGAGAGAGCTCGGGCGGGGAGCTGTTTTTT	CASRLRESSGGELFF
many	TRBJ2-2	TRBV6-5	NA	TGTGCCAGCACGAGGGAGGCCGGTGCGAACACCGGGGAGCTGTTTTTT	CASTREAGANTGELFF
many	TRBJ1-5	TRBV12-3/TRBV12-4	NA	TGTGCCAGCAGCTATGACCGGGATCAGCCCCAGCATTTT	CASSYDRDQPQHF
many	TRBJ2-3	TRBV6-5	NA	TGTGCCAGCAGTTACAGGGTCACAGATACGCAGTATTTT	CASSYRVTDTQYF
many	TRBJ2-3	TRBV20-1	TRBD1	TGCAGTGCTAGTGACAGGGGAAGGAACACAGATACGCAGTATTTT	CSASDRGRNTDTQYF
few	TRBJ2-3	TRBV4-2	TRBD2	TGTGCCAGCAGCCAAGCGCTAGCGGGGGGGCCGTTAACAGATACGCAGTATTTT	CASSQALAGGPLTDTQYF
NA	TRBJ2-2	TRBV7-3	NA	TGTGCCAGCAGCCCGTGGACTCTCCACACCGGGGAGCTGTTTTTT	CASSPWTLHTGELFF
many	TRBJ2-1	TRBV29-1	TRBD1	TGCAGCGCAGGGGGCGGCAATGAGCAGTTCTTC	CSAGGGNEQFF